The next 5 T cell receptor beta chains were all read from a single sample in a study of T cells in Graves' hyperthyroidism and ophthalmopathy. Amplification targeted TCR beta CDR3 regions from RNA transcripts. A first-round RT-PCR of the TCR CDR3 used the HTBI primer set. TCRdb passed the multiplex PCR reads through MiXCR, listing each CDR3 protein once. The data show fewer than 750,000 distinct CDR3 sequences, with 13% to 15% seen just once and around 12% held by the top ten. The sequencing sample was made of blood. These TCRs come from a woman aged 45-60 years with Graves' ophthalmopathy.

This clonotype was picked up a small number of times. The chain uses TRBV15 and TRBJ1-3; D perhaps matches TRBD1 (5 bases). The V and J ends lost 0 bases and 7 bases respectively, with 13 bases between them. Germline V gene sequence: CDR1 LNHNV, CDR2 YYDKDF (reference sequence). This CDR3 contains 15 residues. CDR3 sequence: CATSRDWGVRNTIYF. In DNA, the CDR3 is TGTGCCACCAGCAGAGATTGGGGGGTGCGGAACACCATATATTTT.

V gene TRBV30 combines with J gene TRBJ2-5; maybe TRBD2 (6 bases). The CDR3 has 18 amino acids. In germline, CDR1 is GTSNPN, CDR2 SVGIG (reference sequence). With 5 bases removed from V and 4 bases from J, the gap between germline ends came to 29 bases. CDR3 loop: CAWQSVLDGLPIRETQYF. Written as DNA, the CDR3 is TGTGCCTGGCAAAGCGTATTGGACGGACTACCGATTCGAGAGACCCAGTACTTC.

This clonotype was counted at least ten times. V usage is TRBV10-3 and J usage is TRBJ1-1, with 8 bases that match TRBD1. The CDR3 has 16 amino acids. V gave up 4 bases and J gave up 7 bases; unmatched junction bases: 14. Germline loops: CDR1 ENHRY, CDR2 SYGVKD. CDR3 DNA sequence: TGTGCCATCAGTGGTTACAGGGGGACCTCCGTTGGTGAAGCTTTCTTT. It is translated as CAISGYRGTSVGEAFF.

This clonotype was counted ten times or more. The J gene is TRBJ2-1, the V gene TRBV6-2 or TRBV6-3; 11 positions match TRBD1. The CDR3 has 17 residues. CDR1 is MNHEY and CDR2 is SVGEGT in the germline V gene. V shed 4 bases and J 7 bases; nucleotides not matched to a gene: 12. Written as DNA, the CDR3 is TGTGCCAGCAGTTCCCCCCTGGACAGGGGGCAATTTAATGAGCAGTTCTTC. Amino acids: CASSSPLDRGQFNEQFF.

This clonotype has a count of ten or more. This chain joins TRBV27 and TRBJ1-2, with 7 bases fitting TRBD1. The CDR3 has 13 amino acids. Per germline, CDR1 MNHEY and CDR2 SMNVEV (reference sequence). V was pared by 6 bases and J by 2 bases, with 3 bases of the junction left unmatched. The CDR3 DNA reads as TGTGCCAGCAGGCTGACAGGGAACTATGGCTACACCTTC. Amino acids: CASRLTGNYGYTF.